Listed here are 25 T cell receptor beta chains from one sample, sequenced in a study of Ad26.COV2.S vaccination and SARS-CoV-2 variants. Treatment described: around 19 received Ad26.COV2.S at low or high dose, single or two shots; about 5 received placebo; per-sample allocation not given. Material that was analyzed had been drawn on day 63 after the first vaccine or placebo injection. The protocol was immunoSEQ multiplex PCR, while the TCRdb copy is restricted to in-frame clones and leaves out a portion. The sample holds 500,000 or so clones, roughly 85% seen once. The starting material was peripheral blood, obtained in a trial of Ad26.COV2.S vaccine versus placebo. The receptors come from a person between 18 and 65 years old who received the Ad26.COV2.S COVID-19 vaccine or a placebo.

The gene calls are TRBV7-9 and TRBJ2-7, with 7 bases identical to TRBD1. CDR3 size: 11 residues. J lost 2 bases, V lost 8 bases, and 0 bases had no gene match. Germline values: CDR1 SEHNR, CDR2 FQNEAQ (reference sequence). CDR3 residues: CASGTAYEQYF. The CDR3 nucleotides are TGTGCCAGCGGGACAGCCTACGAGCAGTACTTC.

This clone has a single count. V gene TRBV5-8 combines with J gene TRBJ1-4, with D possibly matching TRBD1 (6 bases). The CDR3 has 16 residues. The V gene's germline CDR1 is SGHTS and CDR2 YDEGEE. The V end lost 4 bases, the J end lost 6 bases, and 19 bases lay between the germline ends. The CDR3 DNA reads TGTGCCAGCAGCCTCCCCCGCCAGGGGCTATATGAAAAACTGTTTTTT. This gives the protein CASSLPRQGLYEKLFF.

The V and J genes are TRBV12-5 and TRBJ1-5, with no clear D. The CDR3 runs to 13 residues. CDR1 LGHNT and CDR2 FRNRAP come from the germline V gene. Trimming took off 1 base at V and 3 bases at J, with 4 bases between the two ends. CDR3 in DNA: TGTGCTAGTGGTTTGGAGGCCAATCAGCCCCAGCATTTT. Translated, it gives CASGLEANQPQHF. The entire variable domain, with the rest obtained from reference TRBV12-5 and TRBJ1-5, is as follows: DARVTQTPRHKVTEMGQEVTMRCQPILGHNTVFWYRQTMMQGLELLAYFRNRAPLDDSGMPKDRFSAEMPDATLATLKIQPSEPRDSAVYFCASGLEANQPQHFGDGTRLSIL.

On this clone itself: The identical CDR3 is also encoded by other nucleotide sequences in the sample. The CDR3, as DNA: TGTGCCAGCAGTTTACTTGGGGACGAGCAGTACTTC. Amino acid sequence: CASSLLGDEQYF. V gene TRBV12-3 or TRBV12-4 combines with J gene TRBJ2-7; the D is unclear. The V end lost 2 bases, the J end lost 5 bases, and 7 bases lay between the germline ends. The CDR3 covers 12 residues.

The chain has TRBV6-2 or TRBV6-3 and TRBJ1-2; D gene uncertain. Looked up from germline, CDR1 is MNHEY and CDR2 is SVGEGT. This CDR3 contains 13 residues. V was cut by 5 bases and J by 7 bases, with 14 bases left in between. The CDR3 loop reads CASSPGRMIGYTF. The CDR3 nucleotides read TGTGCCAGCAGTCCAGGCAGGATGATTGGCTACACCTTC.

The V call is TRBV6-1, the J call TRBJ2-4; D is unresolved. V was clipped by 3 bases and J by 9 bases, with 12 bases between them. Germline assignment: CDR1 MNHNS and CDR2 SASEGT. The CDR3 contains 13 residues. CDR3 protein: CASSEVSLGIQYF. CDR3 coding DNA: TGTGCCAGCAGTGAGGTTAGTCTCGGCATTCAGTACTTC.

The CDR3 is CASSQDWGTGDVTGELFF. The CDR3 DNA reads as TGCGCCAGCAGCCAAGATTGGGGGACAGGGGATGTAACCGGGGAGCTGTTTTTT. The chain employs TRBV4-3 and TRBJ2-2; 10 bases line up with TRBD1. The CDR3 covers 18 residues. V was pared by 0 bases and J by 5 bases, with 9 bases of the junction left unmatched. The V gene's germline CDR1 is LGHNA and CDR2 YSLEER.

J is TRBJ2-7 and V is TRBV6-5; 7 positions match TRBD1. Germline V gene data show CDR1 as MNHEY and CDR2 as SVGAGI. CDR3 length equals 13 residues. V was pared by 6 bases and J by 2 bases, with 4 bases of the junction left unmatched. DNA for the CDR3: TGTGCCAGCAGCCGGACAGGCCCCTACGAGCAGTACTTC. It translates to CASSRTGPYEQYF.

The V gene is TRBV28, the J gene TRBJ2-3, with D perhaps assigned TRBD1 or TRBD2 (5 bases each). The CDR3 is 14 amino acids. Germline V lookup: CDR1 MDHEN, CDR2 SYDVKM. Deletions cut 3 bases from V and 1 base from J, with 8 bases between. This CDR3 reads CASSLGVGTDTQYF. CDR3 sequence (DNA): TGTGCCAGCAGTTTGGGGGTGGGCACAGATACGCAGTATTTT. Together with reference TRBV28 and TRBJ2-3, the CDR3 gives the full variable domain: DVKVTQSSRYLVKRTGEKVFLECVQDMDHENMFWYRQDPGLGLRLIYFSYDVKMKEKGDIPEGYSVSREKKERFSLILESASTNQTSMYLCASSLGVGTDTQYFGPGTRLTVL.

The V gene is TRBV9, the J gene TRBJ1-6, with 11 bases fitting TRBD1. CDR1 and CDR2 from the germline V gene are SGDLS and YYNGEE. Losses at the gene ends were 3 bases for V and 6 bases for J; bases not matched to a gene: 5. The CDR3 length is 16 residues. Written as DNA, the CDR3 is TGTGCCAGCAGCGGAGGACAGGGGGCGGGTAATTCACCCCTCCACTTT. The encoded protein is CASSGGQGAGNSPLHF. The entire variable domain, with the rest obtained from reference TRBV9 and TRBJ1-6, is as follows: DSGVTQTPKHLITATGQRVTLRCSPRSGDLSVYWYQQSLDQGLQFLIQYYNGEERAKGNILERFSAQQFPDLHSELNLSSLELGDSALYFCASSGGQGAGNSPLHFGNGTRLTVT.

To note about this clone: Distinct nucleotide sequences in the sample also encode this CDR3. The chain couples TRBV7-9 to TRBJ1-5, with D unclear. V lost 1 base to trimming and J lost 7 bases, with 11 bases between them. The CDR3 is 14 residues long. Germline CDR1 reads SEHNR; CDR2 reads FQNEAQ (reference sequence). CDR3 bases: TGTGCCAGCAGCTTAGTGGGTCCCGGACAGCCCCAGCATTTT. Translating gives CASSLVGPGQPQHF.

This sequence joins TRBV5-8 and TRBJ2-1, with D perhaps TRBD2 (6 bases). This CDR3 comprises 15 residues. Trimming left V 4 bases short and J 5 bases short, with 16 bases between. CDR1 SGHTS and CDR2 YDEGEE come from the germline V gene. CDR3 loop: CASSRDWGQHNEQFF. In DNA, the CDR3 is TGTGCCAGCAGCCGGGACTGGGGCCAGCACAATGAGCAGTTCTTC.

The chain is built from TRBV28 and TRBJ2-7, with D uncertain. V was cut by 2 bases and J by 4 bases, with 12 bases left in between. The CDR3 extends over 14 amino acids. Germline V gene data show CDR1 as MDHEN and CDR2 as SYDVKM. CDR3 sequence (DNA): TGTGCCAGCAGTTTAGAGGTGCGCTTGTACGAGCAGTACTTC. Its translation: CASSLEVRLYEQYF.

The rearrangement joins TRBV7-2 to TRBJ2-7; D call uncertain. CDR3 size: 15 residues. Trimming removed 1 base at V and 0 bases at J, with 10 bases between. Germline V gene lookup returns CDR1 SGHTA and CDR2 FQGNSA. The CDR3 DNA reads TGTGCCAGCAGCTTAGTCCCAGGTCTCTCCTACGAGCAGTACTTC. This gives the protein CASSLVPGLSYEQYF.

This chain connects TRBV9 to TRBJ2-6; D remains ambiguous. The CDR3 runs to 19 residues. V was trimmed by 0 bases and J by 0 bases, leaving 16 bases between them. From germline, CDR1 is SGDLS and CDR2 YYNGEE. The CDR3 bases are TGTGCCAGCAGCGTAGATTATGCAGGCCCGGGCTCTGGGGCCAACGTCCTGACTTTC. Translating gives CASSVDYAGPGSGANVLTF.

The chain carries TRBV9 and TRBJ1-6; 7 nucleotides align to TRBD1. CDR3 size: 14 residues. V shed 4 bases, J shed 7 bases, and the junction held 5 bases outside the gene matches. Looked up from germline, CDR1 is SGDLS and CDR2 is YYNGEE. In nucleotides, the CDR3 is TGTGCCAGCAGCACGGGACAGCTGAATTCACCCCTCCACTTT. This encodes CASSTGQLNSPLHF.

The rearrangement links TRBV7-2 to TRBJ2-3; possibly TRBD1 for D (6 bases). V lost 1 base and J 9 bases, leaving 14 bases between the germline ends. Germline assignment: CDR1 SGHTA and CDR2 FQGNSA. The CDR3 length is 14 residues. The CDR3 DNA reads TGTGCCAGCAGCTTAGGTGGGGGCCTCGGAACGCAGTATTTT. It specifies CASSLGGGLGTQYF.

This chain connects TRBV5-4 to TRBJ2-1, with D maybe TRBD1 (6 bases). The CDR3 length is 13 residues. The V gene lost 4 bases and the J gene lost 9 bases, with 14 bases spanning the gap. Per the germline V gene, CDR1 is SGHNT and CDR2 is YYREEE (reference sequence). The CDR3 loop is CASSQTAGVEQFF. The CDR3 nucleotides read TGTGCCAGCAGCCAGACCGCAGGGGTTGAGCAGTTCTTC.

CDR3 residues: CASSPWVGASYEQYF. The DNA for the CDR3 is TGTGCCAGCTCACCGTGGGTTGGGGCCTCCTACGAGCAGTACTTC. This chain links TRBV18 with TRBJ2-7, with a tentative D call TRBD1 (5 bases). The V end was cut by 3 bases, the J end by 0 bases, with 12 bases between. Germline-derived CDR1 and CDR2 are KGHSH and LQKENI. The CDR3 contains 15 residues.

A few counts support this clone. CDR3 bases: TGTGCCAGCAGCTTAGGGCCTCAAGACACCAACTACGAGCAGTACTTC. Encoded protein: CASSLGPQDTNYEQYF. The rearrangement links TRBV7-9 to TRBJ2-7, with D hard to call. V dropped 1 base and J dropped 3 bases, with 16 bases sitting between them. The CDR3 is made up of 16 amino acids. Germline V CDR1 and CDR2: SEHNR, FQNEAQ (reference sequence).

This clone was seen more than once but under ten times. The chain is built from TRBV5-1 and TRBJ2-1; D possibly corresponds to TRBD2 (5 bases). V gave up 6 bases and J gave up 0 bases, with 19 bases separating them. Germline CDR1 reads SGHRS; CDR2 reads YFSETQ. The CDR3 loop spans 17 amino acids. CDR3 sequence (DNA): TGCGCCAGCACAGAGCGGAACCACCCGAGCTCCTACAATGAGCAGTTCTTC. The encoded protein is CASTERNHPSSYNEQFF.

The genes are TRBV6-6 and TRBJ2-7; no clear D. Trimming removed 5 bases from V and 6 bases from J, with 17 bases in between. The CDR3 runs to 14 residues. Looked up from germline, CDR1 is MNHNY and CDR2 is SVGAGI (reference sequence). In DNA, the CDR3 is TGTGCCAGCAGTGCCGGACCTTCCCGACCCGAGCAGTACTTC. Protein sequence: CASSAGPSRPEQYF.

As concerns this clone: The same CDR3 arises from other DNA sequences in this sample as well. The genes are TRBV9 and TRBJ1-1; D unresolved. Trimming took off 3 bases at V and 0 bases at J, with 3 bases between the two ends. CDR1 and CDR2 (germline): SGDLS, YYNGEE. The CDR3 runs to 12 residues. The CDR3 loop reads CASSEVNTEAFF. The CDR3 nucleotides are TGTGCCAGCAGCGAAGTGAACACTGAAGCTTTCTTT.

CDR3 in DNA: TGTGCCAGCAGCTTGGAGGGACTGGGCCAAGAGACCCAGTACTTC. Its protein is CASSLEGLGQETQYF. This chain connects TRBV5-8 to TRBJ2-5; the D gene is possibly TRBD2 (6 bases). Per germline, CDR1 SGHTS and CDR2 YDEGEE. Trimming took off 0 bases at V and 1 base at J, with 10 bases between the two ends. This CDR3 comprises 15 residues.

The V gene is TRBV24-1, the J gene TRBJ1-2; D may be TRBD1 (5 bases). The CDR3 has 13 residues. Germline CDR1 is KGHDR and CDR2 is SFDVKD. V was trimmed by 3 bases and J by 10 bases, leaving 14 bases between them. DNA of the CDR3: TGTGCCACCAGTGATCCTAATCGACAGCTCTACACCTTC. Residues: CATSDPNRQLYTF.